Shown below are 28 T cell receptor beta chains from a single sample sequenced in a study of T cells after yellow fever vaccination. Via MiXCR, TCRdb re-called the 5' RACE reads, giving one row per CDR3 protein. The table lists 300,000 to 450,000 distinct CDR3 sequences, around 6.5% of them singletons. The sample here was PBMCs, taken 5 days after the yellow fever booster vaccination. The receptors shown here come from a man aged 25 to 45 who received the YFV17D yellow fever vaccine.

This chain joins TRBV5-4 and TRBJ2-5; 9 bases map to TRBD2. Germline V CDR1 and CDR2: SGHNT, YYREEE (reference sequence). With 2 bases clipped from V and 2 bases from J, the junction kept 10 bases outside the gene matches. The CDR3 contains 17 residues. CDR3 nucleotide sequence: TGTGCCAGCAGCTTAGGGATGACTAGCGGTCGACAAGAGACCCAGTACTTC. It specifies CASSLGMTSGRQETQYF.

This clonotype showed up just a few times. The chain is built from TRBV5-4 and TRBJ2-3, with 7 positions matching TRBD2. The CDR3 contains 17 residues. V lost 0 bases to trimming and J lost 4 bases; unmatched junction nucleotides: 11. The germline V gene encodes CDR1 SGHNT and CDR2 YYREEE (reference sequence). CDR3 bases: TGTGCCAGCAGCTTGGCCTTGGAGGCGGGAGCCGCAGATACGCAGTATTTT. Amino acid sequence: CASSLALEAGAADTQYF.

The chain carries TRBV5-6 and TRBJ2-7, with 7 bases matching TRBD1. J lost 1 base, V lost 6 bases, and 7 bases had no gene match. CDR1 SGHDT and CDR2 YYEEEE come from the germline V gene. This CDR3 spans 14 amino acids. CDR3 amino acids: CASNPQGFSYEQYF. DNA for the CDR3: TGTGCCAGCAACCCACAGGGGTTTTCCTACGAGCAGTACTTC.

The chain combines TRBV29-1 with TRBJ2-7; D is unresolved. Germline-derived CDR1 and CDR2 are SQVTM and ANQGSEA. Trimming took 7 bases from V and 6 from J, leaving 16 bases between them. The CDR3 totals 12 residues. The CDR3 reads CSGTLGFGEQYF. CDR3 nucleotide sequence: TGCAGCGGAACCCTGGGGTTTGGCGAGCAGTACTTC.

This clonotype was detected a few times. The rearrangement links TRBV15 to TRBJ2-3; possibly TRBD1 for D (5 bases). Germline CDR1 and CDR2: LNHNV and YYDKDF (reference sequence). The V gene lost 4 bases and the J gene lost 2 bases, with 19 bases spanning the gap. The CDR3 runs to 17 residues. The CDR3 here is CATSKHDPIRATDTQYF. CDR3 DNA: TGTGCCACCAGCAAACACGATCCCATCAGGGCCACAGATACGCAGTATTTT.

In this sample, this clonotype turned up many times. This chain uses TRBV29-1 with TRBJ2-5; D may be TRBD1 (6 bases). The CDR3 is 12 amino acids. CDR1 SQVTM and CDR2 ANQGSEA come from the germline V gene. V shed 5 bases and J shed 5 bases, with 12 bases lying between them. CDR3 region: CSVKQGGETQYF. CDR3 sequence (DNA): TGCAGCGTTAAACAGGGCGGCGAGACCCAGTACTTC.

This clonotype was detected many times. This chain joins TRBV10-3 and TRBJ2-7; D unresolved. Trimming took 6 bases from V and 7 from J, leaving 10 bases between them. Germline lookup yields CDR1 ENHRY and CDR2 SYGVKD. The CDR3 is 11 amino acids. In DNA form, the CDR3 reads TGTGCCATCAGCAACCTCGGTGAGCAGTACTTC. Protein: CAISNLGEQYF.

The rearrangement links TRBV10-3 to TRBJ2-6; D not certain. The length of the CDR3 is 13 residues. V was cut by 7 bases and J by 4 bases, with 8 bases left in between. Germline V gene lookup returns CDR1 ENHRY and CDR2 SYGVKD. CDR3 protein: CAIKRTGANVLTF. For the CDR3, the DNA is TGTGCCATCAAAAGGACCGGGGCCAACGTCCTGACTTTC.

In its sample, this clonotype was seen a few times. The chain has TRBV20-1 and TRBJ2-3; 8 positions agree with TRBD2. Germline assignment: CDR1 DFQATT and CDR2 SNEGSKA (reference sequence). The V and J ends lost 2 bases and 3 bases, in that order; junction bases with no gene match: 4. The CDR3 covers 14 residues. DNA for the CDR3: TGCAGTGCTAGATCAAGCGGGAGAACAGATACGCAGTATTTT. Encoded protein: CSARSSGRTDTQYF.

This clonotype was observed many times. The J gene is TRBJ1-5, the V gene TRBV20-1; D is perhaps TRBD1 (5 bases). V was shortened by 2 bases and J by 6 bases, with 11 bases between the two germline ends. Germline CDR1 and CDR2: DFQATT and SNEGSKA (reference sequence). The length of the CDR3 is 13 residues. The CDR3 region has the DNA TGCAGTGCTAGACGATCCCAGGGTCAGCCCCAGCATTTT. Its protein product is CSARRSQGQPQHF.

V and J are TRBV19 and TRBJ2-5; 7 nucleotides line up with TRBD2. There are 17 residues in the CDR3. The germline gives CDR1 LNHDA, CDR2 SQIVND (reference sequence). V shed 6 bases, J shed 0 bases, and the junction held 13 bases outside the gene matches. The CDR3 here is CASSVAGASGYQETQYF. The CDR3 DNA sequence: TGTGCCAGTAGCGTCGCCGGGGCTAGCGGATACCAAGAGACCCAGTACTTC.

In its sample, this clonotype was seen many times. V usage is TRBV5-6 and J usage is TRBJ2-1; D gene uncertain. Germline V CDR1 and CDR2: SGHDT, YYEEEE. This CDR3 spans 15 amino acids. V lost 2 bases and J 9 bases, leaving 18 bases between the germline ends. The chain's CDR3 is CASSLYLGPKVEQFF. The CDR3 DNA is TGTGCCAGCAGCTTATATCTAGGGCCGAAGGTTGAGCAGTTCTTC.

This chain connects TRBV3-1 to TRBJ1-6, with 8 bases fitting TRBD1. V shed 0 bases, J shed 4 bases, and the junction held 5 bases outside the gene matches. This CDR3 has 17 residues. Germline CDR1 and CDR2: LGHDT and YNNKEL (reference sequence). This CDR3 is CASSQENRGDYNSPLHF. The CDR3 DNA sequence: TGTGCCAGCAGCCAAGAAAACAGGGGGGATTATAATTCACCCCTCCACTTT.

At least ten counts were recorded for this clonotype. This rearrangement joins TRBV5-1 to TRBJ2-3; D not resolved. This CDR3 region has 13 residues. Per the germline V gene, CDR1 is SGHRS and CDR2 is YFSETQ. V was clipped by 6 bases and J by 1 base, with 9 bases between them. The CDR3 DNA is TGCGCCAGCAATCGGCAGGGCACAGATACGCAGTATTTT. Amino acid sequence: CASNRQGTDTQYF.

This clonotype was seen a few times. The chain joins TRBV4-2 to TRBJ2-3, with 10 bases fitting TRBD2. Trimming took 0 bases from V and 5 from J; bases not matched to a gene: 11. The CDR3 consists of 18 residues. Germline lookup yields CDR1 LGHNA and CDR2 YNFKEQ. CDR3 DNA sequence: TGTGCCAGCAGCCAAGACGTGTCATTAGCGGGAGGTATAGATACGCAGTATTTT. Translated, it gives CASSQDVSLAGGIDTQYF.

The CDR3: CASSQGQTQGGYTF. The CDR3 DNA is TGTGCCAGCAGCCAAGGACAGACTCAAGGTGGCTACACCTTC. The rearrangement links TRBV3-1 to TRBJ1-2; a weak D match, TRBD1 (5 bases). The CDR3 is 14 amino acids. V was shortened by 1 base and J by 7 bases, with 13 bases between the two germline ends. Germline V lookup: CDR1 LGHDT, CDR2 YNNKEL (reference sequence).

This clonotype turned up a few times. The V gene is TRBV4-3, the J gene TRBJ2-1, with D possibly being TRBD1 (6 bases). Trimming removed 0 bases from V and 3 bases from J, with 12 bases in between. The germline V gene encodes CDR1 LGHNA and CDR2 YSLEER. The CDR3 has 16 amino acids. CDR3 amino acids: CASSQDGQTFYNEQFF. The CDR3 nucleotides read TGCGCCAGCAGCCAAGACGGACAGACCTTCTACAATGAGCAGTTCTTC.

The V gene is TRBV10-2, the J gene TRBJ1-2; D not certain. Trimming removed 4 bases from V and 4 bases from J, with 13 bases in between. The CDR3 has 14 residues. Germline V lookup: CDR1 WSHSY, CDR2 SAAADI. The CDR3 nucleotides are TGCGCCAGCAGTGCCACCCGGGAGAGCTATGGCTACACCTTC. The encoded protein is CASSATRESYGYTF.

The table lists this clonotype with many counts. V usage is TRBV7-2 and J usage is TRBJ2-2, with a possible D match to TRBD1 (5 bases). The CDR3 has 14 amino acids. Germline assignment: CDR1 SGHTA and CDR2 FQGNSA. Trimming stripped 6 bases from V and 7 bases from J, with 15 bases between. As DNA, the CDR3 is TGTGCCAGCAGACAAGACAGTCAAGGCGGGGAGCTGTTTTTT. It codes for CASRQDSQGGELFF.

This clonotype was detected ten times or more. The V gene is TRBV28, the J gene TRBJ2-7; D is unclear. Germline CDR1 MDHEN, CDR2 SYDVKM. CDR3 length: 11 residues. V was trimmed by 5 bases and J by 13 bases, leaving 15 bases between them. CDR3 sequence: CASSGGWRTYF. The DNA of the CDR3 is TGTGCCAGCAGTGGTGGGTGGCGTACTTACTTC.

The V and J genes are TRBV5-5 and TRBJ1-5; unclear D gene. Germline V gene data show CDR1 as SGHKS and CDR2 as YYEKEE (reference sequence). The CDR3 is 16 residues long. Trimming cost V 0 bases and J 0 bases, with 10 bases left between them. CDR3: CASSLEGGNSNQPQHF. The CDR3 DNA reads TGTGCCAGCAGCTTGGAGGGCGGAAATAGCAATCAGCCCCAGCATTTT.

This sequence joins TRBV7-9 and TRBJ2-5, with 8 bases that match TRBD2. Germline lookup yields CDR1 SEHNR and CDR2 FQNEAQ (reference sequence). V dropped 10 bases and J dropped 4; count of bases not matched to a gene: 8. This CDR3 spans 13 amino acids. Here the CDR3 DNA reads TGTGCCACCGGGACTAGTGGCGGAGAGACCCAGTACTTC. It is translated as CATGTSGGETQYF.

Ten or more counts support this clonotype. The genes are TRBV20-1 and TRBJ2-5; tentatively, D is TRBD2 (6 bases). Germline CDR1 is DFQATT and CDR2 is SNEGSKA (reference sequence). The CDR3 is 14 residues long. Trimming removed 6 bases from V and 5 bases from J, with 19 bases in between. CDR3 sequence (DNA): TGCAGTGCCTGGACCTCCCCCGGGAGTGAGACCCAGTACTTC. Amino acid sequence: CSAWTSPGSETQYF.

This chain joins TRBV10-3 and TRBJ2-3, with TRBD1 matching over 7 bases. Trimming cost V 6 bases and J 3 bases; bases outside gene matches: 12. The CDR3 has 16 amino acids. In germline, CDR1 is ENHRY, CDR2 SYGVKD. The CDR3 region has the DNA TGTGCCATCAGGACTTCTCAGGGGGATTCTACAGATACGCAGTATTTT. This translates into CAIRTSQGDSTDTQYF.

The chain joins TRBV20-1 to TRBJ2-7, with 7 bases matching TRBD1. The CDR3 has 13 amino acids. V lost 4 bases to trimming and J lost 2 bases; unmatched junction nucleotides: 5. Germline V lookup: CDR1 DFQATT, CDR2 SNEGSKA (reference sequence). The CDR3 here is CSAKGQETYEQYF. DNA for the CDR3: TGCAGTGCTAAAGGACAGGAGACCTACGAGCAGTACTTC.

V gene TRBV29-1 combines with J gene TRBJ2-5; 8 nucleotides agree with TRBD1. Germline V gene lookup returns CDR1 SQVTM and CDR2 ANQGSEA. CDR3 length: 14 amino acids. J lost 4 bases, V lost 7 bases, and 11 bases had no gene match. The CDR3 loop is CSADRTGPGETQYF. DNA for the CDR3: TGCAGCGCTGATCGGACAGGGCCGGGAGAGACCCAGTACTTC.

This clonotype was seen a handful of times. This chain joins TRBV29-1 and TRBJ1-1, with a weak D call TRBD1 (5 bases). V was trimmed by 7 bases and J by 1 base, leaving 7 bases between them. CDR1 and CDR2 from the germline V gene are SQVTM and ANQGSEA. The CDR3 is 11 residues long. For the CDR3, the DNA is TGCAGCGGGGGGGGGAACACTGAAGCTTTCTTT. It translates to CSGGGNTEAFF.

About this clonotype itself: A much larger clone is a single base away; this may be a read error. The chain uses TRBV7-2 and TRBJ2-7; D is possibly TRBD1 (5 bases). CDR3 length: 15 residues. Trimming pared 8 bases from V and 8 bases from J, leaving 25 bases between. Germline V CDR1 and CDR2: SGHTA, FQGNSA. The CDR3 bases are TGTGCCAGCTCTACAGTAGGGGCCAGGGTTGCCAAGCAGTACTTC. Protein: CASSTVGARVAKQYF.